This T cell receptor beta chain was retrieved from a study of STAT5B mutations in CD4+ large granular lymphocyte leukemia. General study findings and limits: Patient CD4-sorted repertoires looked more clonal than healthy CD4+ repertoires, even without putative leukemic clones.

This clone was recorded a few times. Its antigen is as yet unknown. The ends were cut back, 5 bases at V and 6 bases at J, with 10 bases in the middle. CDR3 size: 12 residues. Germline CDR1 is MNHEY and CDR2 is SMNVEV (reference sequence). TCRdb's copy holds only in-frame clones and misses some; the assay was immunoSEQ multiplex PCR. The top ten clones hold roughly 1.2% of a sample with around 34,000 clones, 75% to 85% of them seen once. The TCR was taken from a human donor in good health. The sample was CD4+ T cells from blood buffy coats. This sequence joins TRBV27 and TRBJ1-1, with D hard to call. The CDR3 DNA reads TGTGCCAGCAGTGGCTCGGGGTCTGAAGCTTTCTTT. Its translation is CASSGSGSEAFF.